The 10 T cell receptor beta chains below come from one sample, sequenced in a study of CD8 T cells in ankylosing spondylitis. TCRdb processed the 5' RACE reads anew with MiXCR; each CDR3 protein has one entry. The repertoire has roughly 120,000 distinct CDR3 sequences, roughly an eighth of them found once; the top ten carry roughly 3%. Material: blood, either unsorted or a sorted T cell fraction (not recorded which). These receptors were collected from a female donor with ankylosing spondylitis or in good health (not recorded which).

This clonotype was picked up one time. The chain carries TRBV28 and TRBJ2-7; TRBD1 aligns across 9 bases. The CDR3 extends over 15 amino acids. Germline V gives CDR1 MDHEN, CDR2 SYDVKM. Germline trimming cut 6 bases from V and 4 bases from J; bases unmatched to any gene: 10. The CDR3 here is CASRSYRGLLYEQYF. The CDR3 nucleotides are TGTGCCAGCAGATCCTACAGGGGGCTTTTATACGAGCAGTACTTC.

The chain links TRBV10-3 to TRBJ2-5; 7 positions agree with TRBD1. The junction had 2 bases not matched to a gene; V was cut back by 0 bases and J by 4 bases. CDR1 and CDR2 from the germline V gene are ENHRY and SYGVKD. The CDR3 sequence is 14 residues long. In DNA, the CDR3 is TGTGCCATCAGTGAGTCGGCAGGGGGAGAGACCCAGTACTTC. It specifies CAISESAGGETQYF.

At least ten counts were recorded for this clonotype. The V gene is TRBV5-6, the J gene TRBJ2-2; a weak D match, TRBD1 (6 bases). CDR3 length: 15 residues. Germline V gives CDR1 SGHDT, CDR2 YYEEEE. V was cut by 0 bases and J by 0 bases, with 6 bases left in between. The CDR3 bases are TGTGCCAGCAGCTTGGCAGGGGCGAACACCGGGGAGCTGTTTTTT. It yields the protein CASSLAGANTGELFF. The full variable domain, with the rest looked up from reference TRBV5-6 and TRBJ2-2, is DAGVTQSPTHLIKTRGQQVTLRCSPKSGHDTVSWYQQALGQGPQFIFQYYEEEERQRGNFPDRFSGHQFPNYSSELNVNALLLGDSALYLCASSLAGANTGELFFGEGSRLTVL.

This clonotype came up many times. The chain combines TRBV5-4 with TRBJ2-5; 8 bases map to TRBD1. In germline, CDR1 is SGHNT, CDR2 YYREEE (reference sequence). The CDR3 is 16 amino acids. The ends lost 3 bases at V and 5 bases at J; junction bases unmatched: 12. The CDR3 here is CASSSAGTGSGETQYF. CDR3 DNA: TGTGCCAGCAGCTCAGCCGGGACAGGAAGTGGTGAGACCCAGTACTTC.

This clonotype has just a few counts. This rearrangement joins TRBV20-1 to TRBJ1-1; D is unclear. The germline gives CDR1 DFQATT, CDR2 SNEGSKA (reference sequence). V was trimmed by 5 bases and J by 3 bases, leaving 13 bases between them. CDR3 length: 13 residues. The DNA for the CDR3 is TGCAGTGCTCCGAATGGGTGGGACACTGAAGCTTTCTTT. Amino acid sequence: CSAPNGWDTEAFF.

J is TRBJ2-1 and V is TRBV12-3 or TRBV12-4; 8 positions match TRBD2. Losses at the gene ends were 4 bases for V and 7 bases for J; bases not matched to a gene: 12. This CDR3 has 16 amino acids. As DNA, the CDR3 is TGTGCCAGCAGTTCCTCAGCGGGGGTACCCGAGAATGAGCAGTTCTTC. This encodes CASSSSAGVPENEQFF.

This clonotype showed up many times. This rearrangement joins TRBV10-3 to TRBJ1-5, with 9 bases identical to TRBD1. The CDR3 runs 13 residues. Trimming removed 6 bases from V and 9 bases from J; junction bases left unmatched: 6. Germline values: CDR1 ENHRY, CDR2 SYGVKD. CDR3 nucleotide sequence: TGTGCCATCAGGCCACAGGGGGCTGGGCCCCAGCATTTT. Translating gives CAIRPQGAGPQHF.

This clonotype has a handful of counts. This chain uses TRBV20-1 with TRBJ2-5, with D possibly TRBD2 on 6 matching bases. With 0 bases removed from V and 1 base from J, the gap between germline ends came to 9 bases. This CDR3 spans 14 amino acids. CDR1 is DFQATT and CDR2 is SNEGSKA in the germline V gene (reference sequence). CDR3 in DNA: TGCAGTGCTAGAGACGGGGGTACCCAAGAGACCCAGTACTTC. As protein: CSARDGGTQETQYF.

This chain links TRBV5-1 with TRBJ2-3; D unresolved. The CDR3 spans 14 residues. The germline CDR1 and CDR2 sequences are SGHRS and YFSETQ. Trimming removed 1 base from V and 2 bases from J, with 8 bases in between. CDR3 bases: TGCGCCAGCAGCTTGCTATCGGACACAGATACGCAGTATTTT. It is translated as CASSLLSDTDTQYF.

This chain connects TRBV20-1 to TRBJ2-7; D is possibly TRBD1 or TRBD2 (5 bases each). V lost 6 bases and J lost 2, with 14 bases in between. This CDR3 has 13 amino acids. The germline V gene has CDR1 DFQATT and CDR2 SNEGSKA (reference sequence). The CDR3 is CSAEGRGTYEQYF. In DNA, the CDR3 is TGCAGTGCCGAGGGACGGGGCACCTACGAGCAGTACTTC.